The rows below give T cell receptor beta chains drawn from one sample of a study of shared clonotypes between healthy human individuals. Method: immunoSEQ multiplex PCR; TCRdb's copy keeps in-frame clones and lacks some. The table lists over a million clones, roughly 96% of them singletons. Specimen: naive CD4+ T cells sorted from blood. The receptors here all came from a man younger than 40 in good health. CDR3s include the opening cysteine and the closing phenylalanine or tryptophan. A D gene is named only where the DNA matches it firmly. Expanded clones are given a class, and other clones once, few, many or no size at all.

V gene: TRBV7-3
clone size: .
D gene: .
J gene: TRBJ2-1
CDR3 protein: CASSLSPMNEQFF
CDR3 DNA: TGTGCCAGCAGCTTAAGTCCAATGAATGAGCAGTTCTTC

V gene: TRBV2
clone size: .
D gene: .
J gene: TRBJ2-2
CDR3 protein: CASSEAKGELFF
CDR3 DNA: TGTGCCAGCAGTGAGGCGAAAGGGGAGCTGTTTTTT

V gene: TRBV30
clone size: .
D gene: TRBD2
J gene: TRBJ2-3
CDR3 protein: CAWSTTLAVLTDTQYF
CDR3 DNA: TGTGCCTGGAGTACGACTCTAGCGGTTCTCACAGATACGCAGTATTTT

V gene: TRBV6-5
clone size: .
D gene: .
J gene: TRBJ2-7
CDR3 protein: CASSPRGGFEQYF
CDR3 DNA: TGTGCCAGCAGTCCCCGTGGGGGGTTCGAGCAGTACTTC

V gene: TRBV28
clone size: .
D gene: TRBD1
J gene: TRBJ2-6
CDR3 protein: CASSLRGLHSGANVLTF
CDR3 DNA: TGTGCCAGCAGTTTAAGGGGGCTGCACTCTGGGGCCAACGTCCTGACTTTC

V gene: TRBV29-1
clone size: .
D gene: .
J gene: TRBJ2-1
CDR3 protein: CSVADNEQFF
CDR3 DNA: TGCAGCGTTGCCGACAATGAGCAGTTCTTC

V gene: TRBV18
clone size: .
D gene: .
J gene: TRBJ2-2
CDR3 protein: CASSPLSVNTGELFF
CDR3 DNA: TGTGCCAGCTCACCACTTTCGGTAAACACCGGGGAGCTGTTTTTT

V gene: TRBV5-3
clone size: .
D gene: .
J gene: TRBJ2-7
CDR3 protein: CARSLDTYGTSSYEQYF
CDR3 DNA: TGTGCCAGAAGCTTGGATACCTATGGGACCTCGTCCTACGAGCAGTACTTC

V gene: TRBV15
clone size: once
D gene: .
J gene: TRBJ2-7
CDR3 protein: CATSRDPGTGYEQYF
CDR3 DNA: TGTGCCACCAGCAGAGACCCAGGCACAGGGTACGAGCAGTACTTC

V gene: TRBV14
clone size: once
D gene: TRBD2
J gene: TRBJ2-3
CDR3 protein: CASSQVELRDYKSRTDTQYF
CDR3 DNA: TGTGCCAGCAGCCAAGTCGAACTCCGGGACTACAAATCACGCACAGATACGCAGTATTTT

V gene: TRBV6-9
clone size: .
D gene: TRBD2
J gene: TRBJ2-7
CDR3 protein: CASTPSGIPDEQYF
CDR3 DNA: TGTGCCAGCACCCCTAGCGGGATACCCGACGAGCAGTACTTC

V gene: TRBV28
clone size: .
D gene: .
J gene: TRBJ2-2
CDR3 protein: CASSFGDRSGGELFF
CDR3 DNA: TGTGCCAGCAGTTTTGGAGACAGGTCAGGCGGGGAGCTGTTTTTT

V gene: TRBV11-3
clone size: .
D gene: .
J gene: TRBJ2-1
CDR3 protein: CASSLGLLDNEQFF
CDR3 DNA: TGTGCCAGCAGCTTAGGTCTCCTTGACAATGAGCAGTTCTTC

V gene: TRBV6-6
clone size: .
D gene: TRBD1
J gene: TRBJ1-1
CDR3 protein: CASSYPDRGPEAFF
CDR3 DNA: TGTGCCAGCAGTTACCCCGACAGGGGCCCTGAAGCTTTCTTT

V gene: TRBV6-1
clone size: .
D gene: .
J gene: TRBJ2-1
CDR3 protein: CASSETRDLSINEQFF
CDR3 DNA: TGTGCCAGCAGTGAAACCCGGGACCTAAGTATCAATGAGCAGTTCTTC

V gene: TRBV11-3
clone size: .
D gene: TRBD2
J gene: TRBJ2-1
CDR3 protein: CASSPGTSGDNEQFF
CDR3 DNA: TGTGCCAGCAGCCCGGGGACTAGCGGCGACAATGAGCAGTTCTTC

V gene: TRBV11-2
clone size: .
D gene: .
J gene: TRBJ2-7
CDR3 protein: CASSFGQGYEQYF
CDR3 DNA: TGTGCCAGCAGCTTTGGGCAGGGCTACGAGCAGTACTTC

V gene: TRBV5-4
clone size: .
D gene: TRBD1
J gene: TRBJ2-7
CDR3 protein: CASSPRQGIHEQYF
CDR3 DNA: TGTGCCAGCAGCCCCAGACAGGGGATCCACGAGCAGTACTTC

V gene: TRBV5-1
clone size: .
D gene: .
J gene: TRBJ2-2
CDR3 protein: CASSTPTGELFF
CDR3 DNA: TGCGCCAGCAGCACACCGACCGGGGAGCTGTTTTTT

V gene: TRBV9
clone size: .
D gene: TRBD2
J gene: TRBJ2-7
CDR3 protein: CASSVAGSGTYEQYF
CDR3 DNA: TGTGCCAGCAGCGTAGCGGGTAGCGGGACCTACGAGCAGTACTTC

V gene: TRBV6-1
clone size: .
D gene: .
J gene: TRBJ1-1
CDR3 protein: CASTSVGSIAFF
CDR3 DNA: TGTGCCAGCACCTCAGTCGGGTCGATAGCTTTCTTT

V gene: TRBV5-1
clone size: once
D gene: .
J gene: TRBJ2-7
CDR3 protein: CASSLPGVQGRGSYEQYF
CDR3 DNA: TGCGCCAGCAGCCTCCCCGGCGTACAGGGGAGGGGGTCCTACGAGCAGTACTTC

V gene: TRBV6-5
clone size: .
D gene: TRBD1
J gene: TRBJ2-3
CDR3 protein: CASRQGPADTQYF
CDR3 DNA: TGTGCCAGCAGACAGGGGCCCGCAGATACGCAGTATTTT

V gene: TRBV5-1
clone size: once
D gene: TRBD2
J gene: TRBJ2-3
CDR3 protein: CASSPGTSRSTDTQYF
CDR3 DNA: TGCGCCAGCAGCCCGGGGACTAGCCGAAGCACAGATACGCAGTATTTT

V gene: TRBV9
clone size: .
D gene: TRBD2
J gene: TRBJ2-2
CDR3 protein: CASSVERGTKNTGELFF
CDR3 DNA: TGTGCCAGCAGCGTAGAGAGAGGGACTAAAAACACCGGGGAGCTGTTTTTT

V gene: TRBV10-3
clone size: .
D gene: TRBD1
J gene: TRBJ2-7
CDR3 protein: CAIRPAGGSYEQYF
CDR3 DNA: TGTGCCATCAGGCCGGCAGGGGGCTCCTACGAGCAGTACTTC

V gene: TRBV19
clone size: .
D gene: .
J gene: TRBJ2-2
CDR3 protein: CATGTAGELFF
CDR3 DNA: TGTGCCACCGGGACCGCCGGGGAGCTGTTTTTT

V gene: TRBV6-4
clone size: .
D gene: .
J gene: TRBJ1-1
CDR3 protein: CASSDGPRGSHTEAFF
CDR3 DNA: TGTGCCAGCAGTGACGGGCCCCGGGGTTCGCACACTGAAGCTTTCTTT

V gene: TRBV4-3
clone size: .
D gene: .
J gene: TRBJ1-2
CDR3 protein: CASSQSPGQLYGYTF
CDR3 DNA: TGCGCCAGCAGCCAGTCACCCGGACAGCTCTATGGCTACACCTTC

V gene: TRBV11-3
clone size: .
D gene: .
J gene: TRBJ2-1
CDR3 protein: CASSLAVSRGDNEQFF
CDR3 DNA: TGTGCCAGCAGCTTAGCAGTAAGCAGAGGAGACAATGAGCAGTTCTTC

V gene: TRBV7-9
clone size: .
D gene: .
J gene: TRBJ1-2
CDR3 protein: CASSLSGDGYTF
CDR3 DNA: TGTGCCAGCAGCCTAAGCGGTGATGGCTACACCTTC

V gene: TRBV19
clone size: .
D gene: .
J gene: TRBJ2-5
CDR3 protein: CASSMGTQETQYF
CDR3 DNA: TGTGCCAGTAGTATGGGTACTCAAGAGACCCAGTACTTC

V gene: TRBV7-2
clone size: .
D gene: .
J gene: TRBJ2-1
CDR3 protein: CARMMGGTVQFF
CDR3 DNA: TGTGCCAGAATGATGGGGGGGACAGTGCAGTTCTTC

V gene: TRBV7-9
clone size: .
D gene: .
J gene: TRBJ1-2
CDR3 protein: CASSLRDGYTF
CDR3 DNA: TGTGCCAGCAGCTTGAGGGACGGCTACACCTTC

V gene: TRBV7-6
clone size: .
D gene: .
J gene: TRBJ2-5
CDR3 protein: CASSLGVLKTQYF
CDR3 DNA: TGTGCCAGCAGCCTGGGGGTTTTAAAGACCCAGTACTTC

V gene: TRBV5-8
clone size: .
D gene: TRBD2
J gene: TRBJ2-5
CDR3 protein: CASSFGGSNQETQYF
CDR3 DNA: TGTGCCAGCAGTTTCGGGGGGAGTAATCAAGAGACCCAGTACTTC

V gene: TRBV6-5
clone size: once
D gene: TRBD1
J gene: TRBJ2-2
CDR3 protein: CASKRQGAAGELFF
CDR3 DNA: TGTGCCAGCAAGAGACAGGGGGCCGCCGGGGAGCTGTTTTTT